The present T cell receptor (beta chain) was sequenced within a study of vaccination effects on CD4 cells after COVID-19. Looking at the study overall: Vaccine administered to participants consisted of two doses of either BNT162b2 or mRNA-1273.

Measured with immunoSEQ multiplex PCR; TCRdb has only the in-frame clones, and not every one. The sample has around 37,000 clones, roughly 74% seen once. Germline V gene data show CDR1 as LNHDA and CDR2 as SQIVND (reference sequence). V gave up 8 bases and J gave up 7 bases, with 21 bases separating them. This CDR3 is built from 14 residues. Isolation of CD4+ T cells took place after about 10 days of culture. Among the vaccine recipients, none had a prior SARS-CoV-2 infection, and nucleocapsid antibodies were negative. Comment on this clone: Its antigen is as yet unknown.

The clonotype originates from a human donor who received a COVID-19 vaccine. The V gene is TRBV19, the J gene TRBJ2-7; tentative D call: TRBD1 (5 bases). The sequenced sample was CD4+ T cells from PBMCs cultured without peptide, obtained before COVID-19 vaccination. CDR3 DNA: TGTGCCAGTGTGGGTCCAGGGCCCCTGAGGGAGCAGTACTTC. This codes for CASVGPGPLREQYF.